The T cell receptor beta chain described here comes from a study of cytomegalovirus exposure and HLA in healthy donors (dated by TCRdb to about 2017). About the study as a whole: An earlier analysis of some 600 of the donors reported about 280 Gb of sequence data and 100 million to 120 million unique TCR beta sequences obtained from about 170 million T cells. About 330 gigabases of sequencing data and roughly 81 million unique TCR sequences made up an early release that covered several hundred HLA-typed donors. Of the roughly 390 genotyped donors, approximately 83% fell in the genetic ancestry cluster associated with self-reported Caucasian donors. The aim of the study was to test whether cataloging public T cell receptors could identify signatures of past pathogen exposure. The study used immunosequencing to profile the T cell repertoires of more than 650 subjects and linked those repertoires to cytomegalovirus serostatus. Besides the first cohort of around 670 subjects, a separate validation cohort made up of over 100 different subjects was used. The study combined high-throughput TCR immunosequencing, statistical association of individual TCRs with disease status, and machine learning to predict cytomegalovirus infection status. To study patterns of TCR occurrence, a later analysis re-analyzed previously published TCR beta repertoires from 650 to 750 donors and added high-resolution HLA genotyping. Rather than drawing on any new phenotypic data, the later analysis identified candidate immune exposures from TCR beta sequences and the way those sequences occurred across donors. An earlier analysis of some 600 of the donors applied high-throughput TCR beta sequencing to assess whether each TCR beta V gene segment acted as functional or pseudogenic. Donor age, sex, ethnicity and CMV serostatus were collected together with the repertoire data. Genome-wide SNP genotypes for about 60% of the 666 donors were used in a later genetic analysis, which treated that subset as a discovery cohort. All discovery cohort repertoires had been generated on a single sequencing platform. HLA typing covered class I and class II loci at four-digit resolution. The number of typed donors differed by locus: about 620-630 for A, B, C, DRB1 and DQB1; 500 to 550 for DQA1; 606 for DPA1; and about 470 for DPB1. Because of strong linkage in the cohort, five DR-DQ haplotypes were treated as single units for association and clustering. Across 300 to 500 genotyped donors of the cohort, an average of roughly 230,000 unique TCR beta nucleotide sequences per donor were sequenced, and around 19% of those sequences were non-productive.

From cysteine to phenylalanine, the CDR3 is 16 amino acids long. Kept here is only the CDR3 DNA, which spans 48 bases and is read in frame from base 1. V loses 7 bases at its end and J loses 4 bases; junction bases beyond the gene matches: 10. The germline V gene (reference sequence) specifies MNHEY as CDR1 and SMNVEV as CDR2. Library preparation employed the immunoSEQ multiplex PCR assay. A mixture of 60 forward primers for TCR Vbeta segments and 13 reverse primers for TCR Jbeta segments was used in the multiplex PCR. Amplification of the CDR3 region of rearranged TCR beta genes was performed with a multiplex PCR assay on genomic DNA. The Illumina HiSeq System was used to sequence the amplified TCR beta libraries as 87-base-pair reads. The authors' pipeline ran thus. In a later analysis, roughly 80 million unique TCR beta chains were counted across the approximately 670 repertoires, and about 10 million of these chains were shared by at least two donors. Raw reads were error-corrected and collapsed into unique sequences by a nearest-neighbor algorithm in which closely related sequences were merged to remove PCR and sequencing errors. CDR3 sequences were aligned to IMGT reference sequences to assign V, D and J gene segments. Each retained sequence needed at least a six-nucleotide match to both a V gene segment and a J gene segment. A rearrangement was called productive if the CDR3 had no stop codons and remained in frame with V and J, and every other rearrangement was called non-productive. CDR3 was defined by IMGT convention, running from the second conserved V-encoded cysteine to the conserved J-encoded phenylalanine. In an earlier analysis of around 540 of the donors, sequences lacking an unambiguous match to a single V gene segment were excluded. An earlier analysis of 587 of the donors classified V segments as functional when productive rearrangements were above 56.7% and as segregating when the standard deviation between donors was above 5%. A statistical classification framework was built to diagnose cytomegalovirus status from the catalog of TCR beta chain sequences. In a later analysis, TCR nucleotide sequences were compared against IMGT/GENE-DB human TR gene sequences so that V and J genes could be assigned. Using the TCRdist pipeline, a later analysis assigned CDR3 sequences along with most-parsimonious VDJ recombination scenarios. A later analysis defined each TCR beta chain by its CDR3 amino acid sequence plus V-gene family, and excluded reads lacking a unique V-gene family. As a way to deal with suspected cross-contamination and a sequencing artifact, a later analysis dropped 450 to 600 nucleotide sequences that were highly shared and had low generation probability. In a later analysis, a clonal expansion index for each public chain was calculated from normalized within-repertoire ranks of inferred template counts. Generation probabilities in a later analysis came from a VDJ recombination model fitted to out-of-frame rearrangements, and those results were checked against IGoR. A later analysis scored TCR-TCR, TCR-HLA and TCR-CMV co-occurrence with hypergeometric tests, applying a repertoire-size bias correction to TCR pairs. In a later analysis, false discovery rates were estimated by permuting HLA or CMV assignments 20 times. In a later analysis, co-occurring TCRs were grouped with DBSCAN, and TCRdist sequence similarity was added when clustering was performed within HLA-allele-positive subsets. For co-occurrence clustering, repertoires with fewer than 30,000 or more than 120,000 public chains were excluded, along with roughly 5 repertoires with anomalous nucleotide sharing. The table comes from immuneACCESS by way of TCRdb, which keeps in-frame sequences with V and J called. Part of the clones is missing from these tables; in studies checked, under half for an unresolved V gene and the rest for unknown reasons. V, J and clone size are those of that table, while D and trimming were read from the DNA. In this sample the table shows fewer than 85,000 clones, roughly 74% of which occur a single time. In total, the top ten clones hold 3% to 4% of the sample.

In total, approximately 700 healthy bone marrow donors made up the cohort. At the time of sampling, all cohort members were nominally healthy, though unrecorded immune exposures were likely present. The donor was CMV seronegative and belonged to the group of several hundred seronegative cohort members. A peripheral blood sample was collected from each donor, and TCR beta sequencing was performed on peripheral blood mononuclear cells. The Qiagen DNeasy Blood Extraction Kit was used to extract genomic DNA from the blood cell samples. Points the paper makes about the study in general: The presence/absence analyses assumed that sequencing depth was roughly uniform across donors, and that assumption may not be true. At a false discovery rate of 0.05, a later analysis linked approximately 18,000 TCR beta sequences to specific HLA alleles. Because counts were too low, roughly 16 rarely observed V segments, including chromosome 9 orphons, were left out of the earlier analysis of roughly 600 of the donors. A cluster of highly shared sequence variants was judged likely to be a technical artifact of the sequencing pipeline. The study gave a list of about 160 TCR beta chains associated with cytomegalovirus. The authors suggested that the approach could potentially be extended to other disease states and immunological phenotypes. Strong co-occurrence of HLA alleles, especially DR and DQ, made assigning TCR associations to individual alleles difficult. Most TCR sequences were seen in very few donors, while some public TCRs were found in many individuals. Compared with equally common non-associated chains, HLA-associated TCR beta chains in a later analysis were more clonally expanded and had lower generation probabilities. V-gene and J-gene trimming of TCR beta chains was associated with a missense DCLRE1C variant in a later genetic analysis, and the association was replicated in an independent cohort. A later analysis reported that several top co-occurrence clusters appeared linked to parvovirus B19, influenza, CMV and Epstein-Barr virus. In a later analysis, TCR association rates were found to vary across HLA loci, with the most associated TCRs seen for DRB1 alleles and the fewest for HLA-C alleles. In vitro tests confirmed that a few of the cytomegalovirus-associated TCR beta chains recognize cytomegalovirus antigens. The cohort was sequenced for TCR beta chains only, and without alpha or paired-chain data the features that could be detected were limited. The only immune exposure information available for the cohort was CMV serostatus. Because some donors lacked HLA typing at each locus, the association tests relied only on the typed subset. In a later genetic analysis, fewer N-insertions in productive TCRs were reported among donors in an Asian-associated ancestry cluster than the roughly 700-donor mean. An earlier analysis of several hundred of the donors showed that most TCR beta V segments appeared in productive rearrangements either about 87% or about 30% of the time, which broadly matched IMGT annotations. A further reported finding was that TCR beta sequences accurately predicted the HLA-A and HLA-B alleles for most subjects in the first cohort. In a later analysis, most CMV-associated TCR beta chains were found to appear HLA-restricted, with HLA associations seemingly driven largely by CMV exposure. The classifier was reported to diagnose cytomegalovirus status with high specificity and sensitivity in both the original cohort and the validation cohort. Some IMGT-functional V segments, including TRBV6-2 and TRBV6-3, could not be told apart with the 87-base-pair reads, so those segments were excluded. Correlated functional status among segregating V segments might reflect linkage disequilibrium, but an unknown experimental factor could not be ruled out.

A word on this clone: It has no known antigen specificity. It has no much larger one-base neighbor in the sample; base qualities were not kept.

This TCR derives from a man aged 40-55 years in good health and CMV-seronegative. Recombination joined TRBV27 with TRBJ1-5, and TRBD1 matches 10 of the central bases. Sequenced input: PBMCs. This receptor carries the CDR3 CASTYRQGAGNQPQHF. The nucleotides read TGTGCCAGCACGTACAGACAGGGGGCTGGGAATCAGCCCCAGCATTTT.